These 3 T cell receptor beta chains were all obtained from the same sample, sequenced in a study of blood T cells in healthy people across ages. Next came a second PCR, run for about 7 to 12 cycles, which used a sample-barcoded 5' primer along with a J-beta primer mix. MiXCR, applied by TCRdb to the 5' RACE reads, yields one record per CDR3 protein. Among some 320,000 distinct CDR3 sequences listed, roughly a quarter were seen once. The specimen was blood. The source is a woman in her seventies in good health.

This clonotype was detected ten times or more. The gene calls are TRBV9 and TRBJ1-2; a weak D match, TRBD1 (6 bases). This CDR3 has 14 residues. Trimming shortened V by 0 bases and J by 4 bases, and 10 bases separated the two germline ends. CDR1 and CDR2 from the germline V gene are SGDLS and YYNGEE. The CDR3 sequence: CASSVAGQSYGYTF. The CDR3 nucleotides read TGTGCCAGCAGCGTAGCGGGACAAAGCTATGGCTACACCTTC.

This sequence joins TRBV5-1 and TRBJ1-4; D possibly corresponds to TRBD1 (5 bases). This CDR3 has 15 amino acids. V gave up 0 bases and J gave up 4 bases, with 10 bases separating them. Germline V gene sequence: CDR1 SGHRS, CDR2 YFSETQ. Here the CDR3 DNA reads TGCGCCAGCAGCTTGGCAGGGATCGTTAATGAAAAACTGTTTTTT. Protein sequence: CASSLAGIVNEKLFF.

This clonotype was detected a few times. This CDR3 is CASSQESWGARFSPLHF. The CDR3 nucleotides read TGTGCCAGCAGCCAAGAAAGTTGGGGGGCGCGGTTTTCACCCCTCCACTTT. This chain links TRBV14 with TRBJ1-6, with D perhaps matching TRBD1 (6 bases). Germline CDR1 SGHDN, CDR2 FVKESK. This CDR3 has 17 amino acids. V was cut by 0 bases and J by 9 bases, with 18 bases left in between. Looking up the rest from reference TRBV14 and TRBJ1-6 gives the full variable domain: EAGVTQFPSHSVIEKGQTVTLRCDPISGHDNLYWYRRVMGKEIKFLLHFVKESKQDESGMPNNRFLAERTGGTYSTLKVQPAELEDSGVYFCASSQESWGARFSPLHFGNGTRLTVT.